This T cell receptor beta chain originates from a study of PD-1 blockade in classical Hodgkin lymphoma. Study-level information: Administration of nivolumab to patients was at 3 mg/kg intravenously every 2 weeks. General study results and limits: According to reports, newly diagnosed patients had lower baseline TCR diversity than healthy donors, and relapsed/refractory patients had lower baseline TCR diversity still. Why the repertoires differ is still unclear, perhaps disease activity or prior therapy.

Method: immunoSEQ multiplex PCR; TCRdb's copy keeps in-frame clones and lacks some. The sample has more than 25,000 clones; approximately 70% are singletons. Details on this clone: Its target is unknown.

There are 12 residues in the CDR3. The germline V gene encodes CDR1 SEHNR and CDR2 FQNEAQ (reference sequence). V gave up 6 bases and J gave up 1 base, with 4 bases separating them. No patient escaped relapse after autologous stem cell transplantation, and brentuximab vedotin exposure varied. Patients had relapsed/refractory classical Hodgkin lymphoma with complete response, partial response or progressive disease as best response. Sequencing used peripheral blood mononuclear cells (PBMCs), obtained before the second cycle of nivolumab. This chain links TRBV7-9 with TRBJ1-3; no definite D call. The receptor comes from a human donor with classical Hodgkin lymphoma. CDR3 sequence reads: CASSLSGNTIYF. Written as DNA, the CDR3 is TGTGCCAGCAGTTTATCTGGAAACACCATATATTTT.